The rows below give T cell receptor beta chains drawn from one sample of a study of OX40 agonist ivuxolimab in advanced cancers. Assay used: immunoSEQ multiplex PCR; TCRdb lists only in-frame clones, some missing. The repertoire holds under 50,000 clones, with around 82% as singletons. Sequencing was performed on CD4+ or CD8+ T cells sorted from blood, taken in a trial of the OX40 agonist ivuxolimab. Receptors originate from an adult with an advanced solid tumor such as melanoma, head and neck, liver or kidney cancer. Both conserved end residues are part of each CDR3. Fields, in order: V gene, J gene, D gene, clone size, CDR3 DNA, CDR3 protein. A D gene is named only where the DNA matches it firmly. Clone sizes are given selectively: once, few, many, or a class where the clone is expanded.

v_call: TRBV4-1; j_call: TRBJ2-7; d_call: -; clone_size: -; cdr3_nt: TGCGCCAGCAGCCAAGAGTTTCCGTTTCCCTACGAGCAGTACTTC; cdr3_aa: CASSQEFPFPYEQYF
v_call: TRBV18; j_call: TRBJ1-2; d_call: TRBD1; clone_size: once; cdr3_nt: TGTGCCAGCTCACAAGAGACAGGGGGCGGCTACACCTTC; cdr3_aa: CASSQETGGGYTF
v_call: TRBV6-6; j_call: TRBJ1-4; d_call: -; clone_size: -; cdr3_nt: TGTGCCAGCAGTTCAAGACACGACGGATTAGAAAAACTGTTTTTT; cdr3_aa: CASSSRHDGLEKLFF
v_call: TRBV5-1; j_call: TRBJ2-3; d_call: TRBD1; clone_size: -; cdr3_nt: TGCGCCAGCAGCTTTCCACAACAGGGGGATACGCAGTATTTT; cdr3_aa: CASSFPQQGDTQYF
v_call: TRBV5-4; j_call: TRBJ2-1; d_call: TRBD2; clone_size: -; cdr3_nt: TGTGCCAGCAGCTCCGGACTAGCGGGAGTTACGGGTGAGCAGTTCTTC; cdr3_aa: CASSSGLAGVTGEQFF
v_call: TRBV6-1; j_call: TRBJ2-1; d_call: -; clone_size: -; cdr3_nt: TGTGCCAGCAGTGAAGCGCTTACTAACGGTGAGCAGTTCTTC; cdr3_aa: CASSEALTNGEQFF
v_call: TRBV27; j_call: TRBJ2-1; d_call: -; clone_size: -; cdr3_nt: TGTGCCAGCAGTCCTCTAGCCGACCTCTCCTACAATGAGCAGTTCTTC; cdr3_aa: CASSPLADLSYNEQFF
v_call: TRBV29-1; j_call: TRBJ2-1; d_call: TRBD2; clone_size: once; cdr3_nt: TGCAGCGGAAGGGGAGGGTCAGAGCCGTACAATGAGCAGTTCTTC; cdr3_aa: CSGRGGSEPYNEQFF
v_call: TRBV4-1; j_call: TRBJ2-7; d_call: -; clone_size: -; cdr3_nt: TGCGCCAGCAGAAAGGCCGCCGACAGGATGAACTCCTACGAGCAGTACTTC; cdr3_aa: CASRKAADRMNSYEQYF
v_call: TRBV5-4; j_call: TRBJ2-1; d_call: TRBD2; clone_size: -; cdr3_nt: TGTGCCAGCAGCCTAGCGGGAGACAATGAGCAGTTCTTC; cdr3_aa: CASSLAGDNEQFF
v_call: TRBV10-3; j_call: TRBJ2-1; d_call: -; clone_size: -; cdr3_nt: TGTGCCATCAGTGAAAGGAAAGACAATGAGCAGTTCTTC; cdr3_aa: CAISERKDNEQFF
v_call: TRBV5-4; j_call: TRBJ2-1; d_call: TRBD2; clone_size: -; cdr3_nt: TGTGCCAGCAGCCCGCTTTTAGCGGGAGGGCCTGCAAATGAGCAGTTCTTC; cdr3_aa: CASSPLLAGGPANEQFF
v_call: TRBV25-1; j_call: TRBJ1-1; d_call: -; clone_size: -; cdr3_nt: TGTGCCAGCCAGCATCATTCGAACACTGAAGCTTTCTTT; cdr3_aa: CASQHHSNTEAFF
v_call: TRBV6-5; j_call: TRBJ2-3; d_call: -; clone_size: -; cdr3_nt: TGTGCCAGCAGTTACTCGACAGCGACAGATACGCAGTATTTT; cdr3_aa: CASSYSTATDTQYF
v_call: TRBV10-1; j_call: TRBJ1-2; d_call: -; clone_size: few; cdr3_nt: TGCGCCAGCAGTGATTTTAGGAGATTTCATTCGAACTATGGCTACACCTTC; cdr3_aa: CASSDFRRFHSNYGYTF
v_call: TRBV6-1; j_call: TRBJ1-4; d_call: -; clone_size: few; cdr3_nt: TGTGCCAGCAGTGACTGGGGTCTCGGTGAAAAACTGTTTTTT; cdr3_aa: CASSDWGLGEKLFF
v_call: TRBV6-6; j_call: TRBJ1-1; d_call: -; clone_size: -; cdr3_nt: TGTGCCAGCAGTTACTCAGAGGGCAACACTGAAGCTTTCTTT; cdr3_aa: CASSYSEGNTEAFF
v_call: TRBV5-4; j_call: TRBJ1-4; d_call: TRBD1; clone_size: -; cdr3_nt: TGTGCCAGCAGCTCAAACAGGGGAGGAAATGAAAAACTGTTTTTT; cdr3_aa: CASSSNRGGNEKLFF
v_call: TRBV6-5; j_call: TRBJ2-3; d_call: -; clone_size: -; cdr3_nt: TGTGCCAGCAGTTACATCGATACGCAGTATTTT; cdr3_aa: CASSYIDTQYF
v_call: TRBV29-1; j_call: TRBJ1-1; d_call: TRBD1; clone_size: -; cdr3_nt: TGCAGCGTTGAGGACGGACAGGGAGATACTGAAGCTTTCTTT; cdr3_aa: CSVEDGQGDTEAFF
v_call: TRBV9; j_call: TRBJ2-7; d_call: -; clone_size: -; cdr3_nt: TGTGCCAGCAGCGTATCAGGTTTATCCTACGAGCAGTACTTC; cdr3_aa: CASSVSGLSYEQYF
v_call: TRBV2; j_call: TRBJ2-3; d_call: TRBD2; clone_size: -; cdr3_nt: TGTGCCAGCAGTCGGACTAGCGGGAGTGATACGCAGTATTTT; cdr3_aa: CASSRTSGSDTQYF
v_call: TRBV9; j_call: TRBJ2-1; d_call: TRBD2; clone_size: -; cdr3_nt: TGTGCCAGCAGCCCGGGGGGAGCCAATGAGCAGTTCTTC; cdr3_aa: CASSPGGANEQFF
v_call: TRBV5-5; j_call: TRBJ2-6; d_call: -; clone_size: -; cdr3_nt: TGTGCCAGCAGCTCGACCTCTGGGGCCAACGTCCTGACTTTC; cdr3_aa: CASSSTSGANVLTF
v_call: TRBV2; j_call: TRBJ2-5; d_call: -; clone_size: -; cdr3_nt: TGTGCCAGCAGTGAATATGGGGAAGAGACCCAGTACTTC; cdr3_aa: CASSEYGEETQYF
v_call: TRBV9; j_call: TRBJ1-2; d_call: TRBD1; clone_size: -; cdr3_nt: TGTGCCAGCAGCGTCGGGACAGGGCATGGCTACACCTTC; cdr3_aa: CASSVGTGHGYTF
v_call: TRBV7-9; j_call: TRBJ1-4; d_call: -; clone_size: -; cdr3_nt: TGTGCCAGCAGCCAAGTAACAGGAGAAACTAATGAAAAACTGTTTTTT; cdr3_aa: CASSQVTGETNEKLFF
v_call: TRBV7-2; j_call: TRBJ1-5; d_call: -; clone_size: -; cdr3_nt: TGTGCCAGCAGCTTGCAGGAGGGTCAGCCCCAGCATTTT; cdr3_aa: CASSLQEGQPQHF
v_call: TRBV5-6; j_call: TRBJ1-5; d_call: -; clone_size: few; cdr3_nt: TGTGCCAGCAGCTTGGGAGGTGGTTATAGCAATCAGCCCCAGCATTTT; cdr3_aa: CASSLGGGYSNQPQHF
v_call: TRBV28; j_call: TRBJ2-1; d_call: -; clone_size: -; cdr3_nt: TGTGCCAGCAGTTCGTGGGCGGGAAGGTACAATGAGCAGTTCTTC; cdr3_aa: CASSSWAGRYNEQFF